This T cell receptor (beta chain) derives from a study of T cells in localized non-small cell lung cancer. The study, taken as a whole, reports: A median approximately 53 of the top 100 tumor clones appeared in adjacent lung. Without multi-region sequencing, intratumor heterogeneity could not be excluded. Tumor showed lower T cell clonality than uninvolved adjacent lung, where it was highest. Those with higher blood T cell density had longer overall survival.

The V gene's germline CDR1 is SGHNT and CDR2 YENEEA. Trimming left V 5 bases short and J 1 base short, with 14 bases between. The CDR3 contains 15 residues. As to this clone: Its antigen is currently unknown.

The table came from immunoSEQ multiplex PCR; TCRdb's copy has only in-frame clones and leaves some out. Counted here are roughly 11,000 clones, 29% occurring once; the ten biggest clones make up 5% to 5.5%. This clonotype was obtained from a man aged 40 to 70 with stage I lung adenocarcinoma. The chain joins TRBV11-3 to TRBJ2-5, with D maybe TRBD1 (5 bases). Specimen: lung tumor tissue, collected before any cancer treatment. Here the CDR3 reads CASSQGEGFQETQYF. The CDR3 DNA reads as TGTGCCAGCAGCCAAGGGGAAGGGTTCCAAGAGACCCAGTACTTC.